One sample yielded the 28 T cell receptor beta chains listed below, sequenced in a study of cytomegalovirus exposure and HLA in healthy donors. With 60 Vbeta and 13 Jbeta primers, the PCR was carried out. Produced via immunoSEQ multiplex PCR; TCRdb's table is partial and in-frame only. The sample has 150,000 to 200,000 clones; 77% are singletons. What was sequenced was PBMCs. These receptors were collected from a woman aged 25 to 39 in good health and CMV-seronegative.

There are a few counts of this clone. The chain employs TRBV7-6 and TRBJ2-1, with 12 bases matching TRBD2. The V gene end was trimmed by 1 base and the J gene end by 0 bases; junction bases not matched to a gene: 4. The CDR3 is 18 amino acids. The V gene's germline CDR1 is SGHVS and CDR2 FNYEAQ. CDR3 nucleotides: TGTGCCAGCAGCTTAGGACTAGCGGGAGAGGACTCCTACAATGAGCAGTTCTTC. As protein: CASSLGLAGEDSYNEQFF.

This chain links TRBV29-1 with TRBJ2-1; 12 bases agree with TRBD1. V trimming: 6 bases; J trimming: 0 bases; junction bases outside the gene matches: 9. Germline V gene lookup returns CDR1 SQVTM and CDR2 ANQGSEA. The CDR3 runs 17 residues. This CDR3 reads CSVSGTGGNSSYNEQFF. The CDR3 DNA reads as TGCAGCGTCTCAGGGACAGGGGGCAATTCCTCCTACAATGAGCAGTTCTTC.

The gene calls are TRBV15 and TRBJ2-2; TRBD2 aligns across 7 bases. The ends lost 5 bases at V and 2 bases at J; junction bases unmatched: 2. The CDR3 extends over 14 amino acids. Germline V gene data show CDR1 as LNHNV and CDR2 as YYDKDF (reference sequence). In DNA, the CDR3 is TGTGCCACCAGCGGGGACTACAACACCGGGGAGCTGTTTTTT. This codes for CATSGDYNTGELFF.

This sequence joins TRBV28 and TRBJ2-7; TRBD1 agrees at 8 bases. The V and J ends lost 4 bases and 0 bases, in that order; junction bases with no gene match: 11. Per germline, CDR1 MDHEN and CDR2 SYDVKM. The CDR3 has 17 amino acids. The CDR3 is CASSSITRTGNSYEQYF. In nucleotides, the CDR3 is TGTGCCAGCAGTTCGATTACTAGGACAGGGAACTCCTACGAGCAGTACTTC. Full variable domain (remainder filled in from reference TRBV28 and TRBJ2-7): DVKVTQSSRYLVKRTGEKVFLECVQDMDHENMFWYRQDPGLGLRLIYFSYDVKMKEKGDIPEGYSVSREKKERFSLILESASTNQTSMYLCASSSITRTGNSYEQYFGPGTRLTVT.

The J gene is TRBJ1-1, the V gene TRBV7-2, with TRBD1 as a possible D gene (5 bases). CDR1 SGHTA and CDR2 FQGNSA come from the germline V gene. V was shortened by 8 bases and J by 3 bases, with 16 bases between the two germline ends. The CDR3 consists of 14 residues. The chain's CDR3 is CASGWRGGDTEAFF. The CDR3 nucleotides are TGTGCCAGCGGCTGGAGGGGTGGGGACACTGAAGCTTTCTTT.

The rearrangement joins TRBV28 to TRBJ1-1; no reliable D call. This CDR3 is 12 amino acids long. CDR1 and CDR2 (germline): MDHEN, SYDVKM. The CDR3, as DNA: TGTGCTGGCAGCGACGCTAACACTGAAGCTTTCTTT. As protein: CAGSDANTEAFF.

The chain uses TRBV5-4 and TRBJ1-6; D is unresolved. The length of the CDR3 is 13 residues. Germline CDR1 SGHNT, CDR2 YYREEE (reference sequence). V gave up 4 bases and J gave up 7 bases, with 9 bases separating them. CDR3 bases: TGTGCCAGCAGCATCGAACAGAATTCACCCCTCCACTTT. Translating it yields CASSIEQNSPLHF.

CDR3 sequence reads: CASARARVTEAFF. The CDR3 DNA is TGCGCCAGCGCGAGGGCCCGAGTCACTGAAGCTTTCTTT. The chain has TRBV10-2 and TRBJ1-1; D remains unclear. Germline V lookup: CDR1 WSHSY, CDR2 SAAADI. CDR3 size: 13 residues. Trimming stripped 8 bases from V and 4 bases from J, with 14 bases between.

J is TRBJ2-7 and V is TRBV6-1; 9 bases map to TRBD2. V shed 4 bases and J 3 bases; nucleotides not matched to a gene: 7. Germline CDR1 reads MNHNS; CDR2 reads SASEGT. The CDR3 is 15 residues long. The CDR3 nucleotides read TGTGCCAGCAGTGGAACTGGCGGGAGGGTCTACGAGCAGTACTTC. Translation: CASSGTGGRVYEQYF.

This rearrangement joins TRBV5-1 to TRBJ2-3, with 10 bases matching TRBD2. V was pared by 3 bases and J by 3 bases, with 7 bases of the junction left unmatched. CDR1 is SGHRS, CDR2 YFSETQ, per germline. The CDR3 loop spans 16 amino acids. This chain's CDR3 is CASSWGSSGRTDTQYF. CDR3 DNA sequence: TGCGCCAGCAGCTGGGGCTCTAGCGGGAGAACAGATACGCAGTATTTT.

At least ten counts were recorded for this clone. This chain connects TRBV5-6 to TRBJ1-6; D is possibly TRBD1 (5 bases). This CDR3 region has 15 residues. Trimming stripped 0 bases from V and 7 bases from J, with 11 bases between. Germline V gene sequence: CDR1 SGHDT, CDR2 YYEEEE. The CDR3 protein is CASSLGAQGNSPLHF. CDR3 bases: TGTGCCAGCAGCTTGGGGGCTCAGGGAAATTCACCCCTCCACTTT.

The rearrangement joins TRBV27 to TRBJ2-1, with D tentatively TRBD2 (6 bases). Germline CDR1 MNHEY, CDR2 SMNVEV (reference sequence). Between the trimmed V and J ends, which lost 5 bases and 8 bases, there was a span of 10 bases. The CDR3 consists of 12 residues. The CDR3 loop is CASSGGPDEQFF. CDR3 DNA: TGTGCCAGCAGTGGAGGGCCAGATGAGCAGTTCTTC.

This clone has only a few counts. In nucleotides, the CDR3 is TGTGCCAGCAGTGTCAGCACAGGGGACTATGGCTACACCTTC. Protein: CASSVSTGDYGYTF. The V call is TRBV2, the J call TRBJ1-2; TRBD1 agrees at 7 bases. This CDR3 contains 14 residues. Germline values: CDR1 SNHLY, CDR2 FYNNEI. V lost 4 bases to trimming and J lost 3 bases; unmatched junction nucleotides: 5.

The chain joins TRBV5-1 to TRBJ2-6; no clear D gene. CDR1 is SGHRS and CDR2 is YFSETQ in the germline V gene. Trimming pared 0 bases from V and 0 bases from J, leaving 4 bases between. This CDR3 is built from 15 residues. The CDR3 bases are TGCGCCAGCAGCTTGGTAGTCTCTGGGGCCAACGTCCTGACTTTC. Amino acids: CASSLVVSGANVLTF.

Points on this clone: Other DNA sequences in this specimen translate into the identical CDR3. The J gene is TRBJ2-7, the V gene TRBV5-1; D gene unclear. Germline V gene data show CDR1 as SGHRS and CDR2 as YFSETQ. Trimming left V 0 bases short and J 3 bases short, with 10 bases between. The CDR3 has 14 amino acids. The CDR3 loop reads CASSLGQDLYEQYF. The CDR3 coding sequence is TGCGCCAGCAGCTTGGGGCAGGATCTCTACGAGCAGTACTTC.

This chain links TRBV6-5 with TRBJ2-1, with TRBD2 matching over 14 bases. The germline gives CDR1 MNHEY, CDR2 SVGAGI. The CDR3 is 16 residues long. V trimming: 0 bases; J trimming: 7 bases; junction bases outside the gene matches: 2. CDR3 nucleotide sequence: TGTGCCAGCAGTTACTCGGGACTAGCGGGAGAAAATGAGCAGTTCTTC. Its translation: CASSYSGLAGENEQFF.

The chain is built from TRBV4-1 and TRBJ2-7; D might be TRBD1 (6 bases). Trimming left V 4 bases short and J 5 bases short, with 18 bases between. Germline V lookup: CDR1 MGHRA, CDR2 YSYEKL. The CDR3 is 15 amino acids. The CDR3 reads CASSPYGQGQNEQYF. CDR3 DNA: TGCGCCAGCAGCCCCTACGGTCAGGGGCAAAACGAGCAGTACTTC.

The CDR3 sequence is CASSLLLTNYGYTF. For the CDR3, the DNA is TGTGCCAGCAGCTTGTTATTGACAAACTATGGCTACACCTTC. V usage is TRBV5-4 and J usage is TRBJ1-2; no firm D call. CDR3 length equals 14 residues. The V gene lost 1 base and the J gene lost 2 bases, with 9 bases spanning the gap. CDR1 is SGHNT, CDR2 YYREEE, per germline (reference sequence). Drawing the rest from reference TRBV5-4 and TRBJ1-2, the complete variable domain is ETGVTQSPTHLIKTRGQQVTLRCSSQSGHNTVSWYQQALGQGPQFIFQYYREEENGRGNFPPRFSGLQFPNYSSELNVNALELDDSALYLCASSLLLTNYGYTFGSGTRLTVV.

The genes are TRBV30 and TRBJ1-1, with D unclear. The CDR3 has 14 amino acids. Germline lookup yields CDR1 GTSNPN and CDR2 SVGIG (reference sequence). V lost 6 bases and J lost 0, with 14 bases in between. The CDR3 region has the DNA TGTGCCTGCACAGCGGAAATGCTGAACACTGAAGCTTTCTTT. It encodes CACTAEMLNTEAFF.

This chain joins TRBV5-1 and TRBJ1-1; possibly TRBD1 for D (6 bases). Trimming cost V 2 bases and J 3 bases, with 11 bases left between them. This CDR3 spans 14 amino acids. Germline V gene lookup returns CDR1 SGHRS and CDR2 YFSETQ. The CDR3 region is CASSLRSGDTEAFF. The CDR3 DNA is TGCGCCAGCAGCTTACGGTCAGGGGACACTGAAGCTTTCTTT.

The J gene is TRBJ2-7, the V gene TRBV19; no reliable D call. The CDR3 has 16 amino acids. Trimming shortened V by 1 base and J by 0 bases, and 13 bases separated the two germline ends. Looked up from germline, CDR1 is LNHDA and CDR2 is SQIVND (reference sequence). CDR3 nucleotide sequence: TGTGCCAGTAGTATAGGTCTGGTCACCAGCTCCTACGAGCAGTACTTC. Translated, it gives CASSIGLVTSSYEQYF.

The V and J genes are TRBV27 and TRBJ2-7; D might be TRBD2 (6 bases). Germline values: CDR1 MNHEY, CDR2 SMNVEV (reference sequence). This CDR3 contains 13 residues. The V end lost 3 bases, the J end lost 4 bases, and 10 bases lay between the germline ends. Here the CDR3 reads CASSFRENYEQYF. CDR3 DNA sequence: TGTGCCAGCAGTTTCCGGGAGAATTACGAGCAGTACTTC.

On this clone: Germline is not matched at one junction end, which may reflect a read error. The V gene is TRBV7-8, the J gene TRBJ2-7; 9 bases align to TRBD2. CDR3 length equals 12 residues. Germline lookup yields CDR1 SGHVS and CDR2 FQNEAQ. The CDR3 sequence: CASSFTPGLAVF. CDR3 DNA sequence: TGTGCCAGCAGCTTTACTCCGGGACTAGCTGTGTTC.

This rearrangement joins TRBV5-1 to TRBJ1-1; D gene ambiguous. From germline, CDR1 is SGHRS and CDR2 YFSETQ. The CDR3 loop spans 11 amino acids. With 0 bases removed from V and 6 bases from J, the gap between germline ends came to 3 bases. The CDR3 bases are TGCGCCAGCAGCTTGGGGCCTGAAGCTTTCTTT. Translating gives CASSLGPEAFF.

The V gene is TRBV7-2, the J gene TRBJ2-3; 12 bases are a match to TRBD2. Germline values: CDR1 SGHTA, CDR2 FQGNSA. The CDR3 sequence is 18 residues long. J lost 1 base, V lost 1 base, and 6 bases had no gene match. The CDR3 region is CASSLGLTSGGGTDTQYF. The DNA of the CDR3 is TGTGCCAGCAGCTTAGGACTGACTAGCGGGGGAGGCACAGATACGCAGTATTTT.

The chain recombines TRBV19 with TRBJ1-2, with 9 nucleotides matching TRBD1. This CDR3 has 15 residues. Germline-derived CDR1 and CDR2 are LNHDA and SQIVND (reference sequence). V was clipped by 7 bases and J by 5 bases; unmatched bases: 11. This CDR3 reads CASISTGGSVYGYTF. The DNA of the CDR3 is TGTGCCAGTATATCTACAGGGGGCTCTGTTTATGGCTACACCTTC.

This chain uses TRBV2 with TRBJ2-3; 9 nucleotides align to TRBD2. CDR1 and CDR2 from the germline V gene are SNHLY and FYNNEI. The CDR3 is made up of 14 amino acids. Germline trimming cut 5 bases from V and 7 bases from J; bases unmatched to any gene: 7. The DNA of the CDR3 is TGTGCCAGCAGTCGGAGCGGGGGGCGGAATACGCAGTATTTT. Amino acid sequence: CASSRSGGRNTQYF.

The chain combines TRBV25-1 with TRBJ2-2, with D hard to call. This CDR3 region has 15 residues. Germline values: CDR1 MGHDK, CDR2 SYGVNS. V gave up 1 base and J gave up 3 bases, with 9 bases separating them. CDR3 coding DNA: TGTGCCAGCAGTGAATCCACAGCTTACACCGGGGAGCTGTTTTTT. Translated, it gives CASSESTAYTGELFF.